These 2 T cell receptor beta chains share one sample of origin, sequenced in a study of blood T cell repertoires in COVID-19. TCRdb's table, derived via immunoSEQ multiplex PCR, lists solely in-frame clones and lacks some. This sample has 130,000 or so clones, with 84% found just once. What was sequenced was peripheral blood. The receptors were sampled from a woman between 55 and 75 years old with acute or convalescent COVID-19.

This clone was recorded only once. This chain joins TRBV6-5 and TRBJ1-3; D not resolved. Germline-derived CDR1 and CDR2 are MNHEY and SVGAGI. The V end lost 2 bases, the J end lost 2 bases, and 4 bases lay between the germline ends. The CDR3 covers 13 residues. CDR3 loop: CASSYAAGNTIYF. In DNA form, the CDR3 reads TGTGCCAGCAGTTACGCAGCTGGAAACACCATATATTTT.

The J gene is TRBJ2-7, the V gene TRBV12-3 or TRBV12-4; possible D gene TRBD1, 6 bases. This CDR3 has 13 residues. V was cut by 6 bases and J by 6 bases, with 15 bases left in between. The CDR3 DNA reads TGTGCCAGCAGATTGGGGGCAGGGACCGAGCAGTACGTC. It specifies CASRLGAGTEQYV.